Shown below are 29 T cell receptor beta chains from a single sample sequenced in a study of T cells in Graves' hyperthyroidism and ophthalmopathy (dated by TCRdb to the late 2010s). The library came from multiplex PCR. Data came from an Illumina HiSeq 2000. Amplification of TCR beta CDR3 regions was carried out from RNA transcripts. For the first round of RT-PCR on the TCR CDR3, the HTBI primer set was used together with the Qiagen OneStep RT-PCR kit. TCRdb reanalyzed the raw reads on its own, using fastp at Q25 for trimming and MiXCR for clone calling, and kept in-frame beta chains. Rows matching on CDR3 protein sequence are summarized as one entry with the most common DNA and genes. The sample data list about 680,000 distinct CDR3 sequences, and approximately 40% of these were observed just once. The top ten clones comprise roughly 31% of the sample. The sample comprised blood. These receptors were taken from a woman aged 40 to 55 with Graves' hyperthyroidism.

This clonotype was counted at least ten times. The V gene is TRBV19, the J gene TRBJ1-2; 7 nucleotides align to TRBD1. Germline-derived CDR1 and CDR2 are LNHDA and SQIVND (reference sequence). This CDR3 has 15 residues. J lost 7 bases, V lost 6 bases, and 14 bases had no gene match. In DNA form, the CDR3 reads TGTGCCAGTAGATCTACCCCGGGACAGCAAGGTGGCTACACCTTC. Protein: CASRSTPGQQGGYTF.

This clonotype was picked up a small number of times. The gene calls are TRBV4-3 and TRBJ1-1; D perhaps matches TRBD1 (6 bases). Germline CDR1 is LGHNA and CDR2 is YSLEER. The CDR3 consists of 15 residues. Trimming removed 4 bases from V and 5 bases from J, with 17 bases in between. CDR3 bases: TGCGCCAGCAGCCTAACGACCCAGAGGGGGACTGAAGCTTTCTTT. It is translated as CASSLTTQRGTEAFF.

This chain links TRBV6-1 with TRBJ1-5; D is uncertain. This CDR3 contains 11 residues. Germline V CDR1 and CDR2: MNHNS, SASEGT. With 1 base removed from V and 13 bases from J, the gap between germline ends came to 8 bases. DNA of the CDR3: TGTGCCAGCAGTGAAGGCCGTGGTCAGCATTTT. This translates into CASSEGRGQHF.

This clonotype has a single count. This sequence joins TRBV2 and TRBJ1-5; D may be TRBD1 (5 bases). The CDR3 runs 14 residues. Trimming removed 2 bases from V and 5 bases from J, with 10 bases in between. Germline CDR1 and CDR2: SNHLY and FYNNEI. CDR3 amino acids: CASSELRGDQPQHF. The CDR3 nucleotides read TGTGCCAGCAGTGAACTACGGGGCGATCAGCCCCAGCATTTT.

This clonotype was counted a few times. The chain recombines TRBV19 with TRBJ1-5; no clear D gene. The CDR3 sequence is 15 residues long. Trimming took 3 bases from V and 4 from J, leaving 13 bases between them. Germline CDR1 LNHDA, CDR2 SQIVND (reference sequence). CDR3 DNA: TGTGCCAGTAGTATTATTTCGGCTTCAAATCAGCCCCAGCATTTT. Translated, it gives CASSIISASNQPQHF.

This clonotype occurred many times. V usage is TRBV15 and J usage is TRBJ1-1; weak D call: TRBD1 (6 bases). The V gene's germline CDR1 is LNHNV and CDR2 YYDKDF (reference sequence). V was pared by 3 bases and J by 0 bases, with 17 bases between. CDR3 length equals 17 residues. Written as DNA, the CDR3 is TGTGCCACCAGCAGCCCGCGCAGGGGAGAATTGAACACTGAAGCTTTCTTT. It codes for CATSSPRRGELNTEAFF.

In this sample, this clonotype turned up many times. The chain is built from TRBV7-9 and TRBJ2-5; D is possibly TRBD1 (6 bases). The V end was cut by 2 bases, the J end by 2 bases, with 12 bases between. CDR1 is SEHNR, CDR2 FQNEAQ, per germline (reference sequence). The CDR3 covers 15 residues. The CDR3 DNA reads TGTGCCAGCAGCTTACTGGACAGTCCGCAAGAGACCCAGTACTTC. Protein sequence: CASSLLDSPQETQYF.

Many counts were recorded for this clonotype. The chain carries TRBV20-1 and TRBJ1-1; D is undetermined. The CDR3 extends over 13 amino acids. V lost 3 bases and J 0 bases, leaving 8 bases between the germline ends. Germline loops: CDR1 DFQATT, CDR2 SNEGSKA (reference sequence). CDR3 DNA sequence: TGCAGTGCTAGCGGGCAGATGAACACTGAAGCTTTCTTT. Protein product: CSASGQMNTEAFF.

The genes are TRBV24-1 and TRBJ1-1; no definite D call. The CDR3 runs 13 residues. Germline CDR1 KGHDR, CDR2 SFDVKD. V was clipped by 7 bases and J by 8 bases, with 16 bases between them. The CDR3 loop is CATSSGRSLEAFF. For the CDR3, the DNA is TGTGCCACCAGCAGTGGACGGAGCCTAGAAGCTTTCTTT.

The chain employs TRBV2 and TRBJ1-5; D call uncertain. V was shortened by 6 bases and J by 2 bases, with 14 bases between the two germline ends. This CDR3 has 15 amino acids. Germline CDR1 and CDR2: SNHLY and FYNNEI. CDR3 in amino acids: CASSDDTRGNQPQHF. Here the CDR3 DNA reads TGTGCCAGCAGCGATGACACACGGGGCAATCAGCCCCAGCATTTT. Full variable domain (remainder filled in from reference TRBV2 and TRBJ1-5): EPEVTQTPSHQVTQMGQEVILRCVPISNHLYFYWYRQILGQKVEFLVSFYNNEISEKSEIFDDQFSVERPDGSNFTLKIRSTKLEDSAMYFCASSDDTRGNQPQHFGDGTRLSIL.

The V and J genes are TRBV12-3 or TRBV12-4 and TRBJ2-2, with D perhaps TRBD1 or TRBD2 (5 bases each). The CDR3 consists of 14 residues. V gave up 6 bases and J gave up 4 bases, with 12 bases separating them. This CDR3 reads CASSWGRITGELFF. As DNA, the CDR3 is TGTGCCAGCAGCTGGGGACGGATCACCGGGGAGCTGTTTTTT.

Remarks on this clonotype: A read error likely explains this, since a far larger clone differs by one base. V usage is TRBV7-2 and J usage is TRBJ2-2; D not resolved. The CDR3 is made up of 14 amino acids. Germline CDR1 SGHTA, CDR2 FQGNSA. The CDR3 spells CVSSLGVNTGELFF. The CDR3 nucleotides read TGTGTCAGCAGCTTAGGTGTTAACACCGGGGAGCTGTTTTTT. The full variable domain, in which reference TRBV7-2 and TRBJ2-2 provide the parts outside the CDR3, is GAGVSQSPSNKVTEKGKDVELRCDPISGHTALYWYRQSLGQGLEFLIYFQGNSAPDKSGLPSDRFSAERTGGSVSTLTIQRTQQEDSAVYLCVSSLGVNTGELFFGEGSRLTVL.

The V call is TRBV11-2, the J call TRBJ2-2; TRBD1 agrees at 10 bases. CDR1 is SGHAT, CDR2 FQNNGV, per germline. The CDR3 is made up of 15 amino acids. Unmatched junction bases numbered 5, after V lost 5 bases and J lost 5 bases. The DNA for the CDR3 is TGTGCCAGCAGCCCCGACAGGGGGCGAACCGGGGAGCTGTTTTTT. Its protein is CASSPDRGRTGELFF.

The chain carries TRBV29-1 and TRBJ1-2; D gene uncertain. V lost 4 bases and J 7 bases, leaving 16 bases between the germline ends. Germline V gene lookup returns CDR1 SQVTM and CDR2 ANQGSEA. There are 13 residues in the CDR3. As DNA, the CDR3 is TGCAGCGTTGTTGCATTTGGGAACCTTGGCTACACCTTC. Translated, it gives CSVVAFGNLGYTF.

There are many counts of this clonotype. The gene calls are TRBV2 and TRBJ1-5; 7 bases match TRBD1. Germline CDR1 and CDR2: SNHLY and FYNNEI. The CDR3 is made up of 16 amino acids. Unmatched junction bases numbered 7, after V lost 2 bases and J lost 3 bases. CDR3 bases: TGTGCCAGCAGTGAATTAGGGGGCGCGAACAATCAGCCCCAGCATTTT. Residues: CASSELGGANNQPQHF.

The chain employs TRBV5-1 and TRBJ2-7; 9 positions agree with TRBD2. The J call is in doubt because the DNA end fits TRBJ2-1 better. Per germline, CDR1 SGHRS and CDR2 YFSETQ. The CDR3 loop spans 14 amino acids. This CDR3 reads CASTTGLADAEQFF. CDR3 nucleotide sequence: TGCGCCAGCACAACGGGACTAGCCGACGCTGAGCAGTTCTTC.

This clonotype was detected many times. The V gene is TRBV20-1, the J gene TRBJ1-2; 8 positions agree with TRBD1. In germline, CDR1 is DFQATT, CDR2 SNEGSKA (reference sequence). Trimming took 3 bases from V and 2 from J; bases not matched to a gene: 11. The CDR3 runs 16 residues. The CDR3 loop is CSASGSQGAGNYGYTF. The CDR3 DNA reads TGCAGTGCTAGCGGGTCGCAGGGGGCTGGGAACTATGGCTACACCTTC.

This chain links TRBV15 with TRBJ1-1; 9 positions match TRBD1. Germline V gene lookup returns CDR1 LNHNV and CDR2 YYDKDF (reference sequence). The CDR3 has 16 amino acids. V shed 3 bases, J shed 0 bases, and the junction held 5 bases outside the gene matches. The CDR3 reads CATSRERQGVNTEAFF. The DNA of the CDR3 is TGTGCCACCAGCAGGGAACGACAGGGGGTGAACACTGAAGCTTTCTTT.

The sample holds many counts of this clonotype. The chain links TRBV24-1 to TRBJ2-7, with 9 bases fitting TRBD1. Germline assignment: CDR1 KGHDR and CDR2 SFDVKD. J was trimmed by 7 bases and V by 4 bases; bases with no gene match: 13. The CDR3 contains 16 residues. DNA for the CDR3: TGTGCCACCAGTGACGGACGGACAGGGGTGAGGGGTGAGCAGTACTTC. This translates into CATSDGRTGVRGEQYF.

This clonotype occurred a few times. This chain links TRBV28 with TRBJ1-5, with TRBD1 as a possible D gene (6 bases). V was trimmed by 6 bases and J by 6 bases, leaving 18 bases between them. Germline V gives CDR1 MDHEN, CDR2 SYDVKM. CDR3 length equals 15 residues. CDR3 sequence: CASSPGSRGSQPQHF. CDR3 nucleotide sequence: TGTGCCAGCAGCCCTGGTTCAAGGGGGAGTCAGCCCCAGCATTTT.

This clonotype was seen many times. The CDR3 is CASSLLGVAYGYTF. The CDR3 region has the DNA TGTGCCAGCAGTTTGTTAGGGGTAGCCTATGGCTACACCTTC. The chain recombines TRBV12-3 or TRBV12-4 with TRBJ1-2, with a tentative D call TRBD1 (5 bases). V was trimmed by 3 bases and J by 4 bases, leaving 12 bases between them. CDR3 length equals 14 residues.

The gene calls are TRBV3-1 and TRBJ2-7; possibly TRBD1 for D (5 bases). V lost 2 bases and J lost 2, with 10 bases in between. The CDR3 totals 14 residues. The germline V gene encodes CDR1 LGHDT and CDR2 YNNKEL (reference sequence). CDR3 nucleotide sequence: TGTGCCAGCAGCCAACTCGACAGACCCTACGAGCAGTACTTC. This gives the protein CASSQLDRPYEQYF.

This clonotype came up many times. The chain couples TRBV29-1 to TRBJ2-5; possible D gene TRBD1, 5 bases. The V end was cut by 4 bases, the J end by 2 bases, with 8 bases between. This CDR3 comprises 12 residues. CDR1 is SQVTM, CDR2 ANQGSEA, per germline. For the CDR3, the DNA is TGCAGCGTTGCACAGGCACAAGAGACCCAGTACTTC. It specifies CSVAQAQETQYF.

There are a few counts of this clonotype. One base away lies a much larger clone, so this may be a sequencing read error. The gene calls are TRBV10-3 and TRBJ2-5; 9 bases are a match to TRBD2. CDR3 size: 14 residues. Germline lookup yields CDR1 ENHRY and CDR2 SYGVKD. V dropped 4 bases and J dropped 1; count of bases not matched to a gene: 1. The CDR3 spells CAISGRGGQETQYF. Written as DNA, the CDR3 is TGTGCCATCAGTGGGCGGGGGGGCCAAGAGACCCAGTACTTC.

This clonotype was found many times. The chain recombines TRBV9 with TRBJ2-6; perhaps TRBD1 as D (6 bases). Germline lookup yields CDR1 SGDLS and CDR2 YYNGEE. The CDR3 contains 17 residues. With 2 bases removed from V and 0 bases from J, the gap between germline ends came to 12 bases. This CDR3 is CASSVEQGASGANVLTF. CDR3 coding DNA: TGTGCCAGCAGCGTGGAACAGGGCGCCTCTGGGGCCAACGTCCTGACTTTC. The whole variable domain, filled in from reference TRBV9 and TRBJ2-6, reads DSGVTQTPKHLITATGQRVTLRCSPRSGDLSVYWYQQSLDQGLQFLIQYYNGEERAKGNILERFSAQQFPDLHSELNLSSLELGDSALYFCASSVEQGASGANVLTFGAGSRLTVL.

For this clonotype: A much larger clone lies a single base off, so this may be a read error. This CDR3 is missing its conserved last phenylalanine or tryptophan, likely due to a read error. V is TRBV7-9 and J is TRBJ2-7, with D perhaps being TRBD1 or TRBD2 (5 bases each). The CDR3 consists of 11 residues. V lost 5 bases, J lost 6 bases, and 8 bases lay in between. Germline loops: CDR1 SEHNR, CDR2 FQNEAQ (reference sequence). The CDR3 DNA sequence: TGTGCCAGCAGCCCTGGGACCGAGCAGTACCTC. The encoded protein is CASSPGTEQYL.

This clonotype was detected only a few times. The genes are TRBV7-2 and TRBJ1-3; a possible D gene is TRBD1 (5 bases). V dropped 4 bases and J dropped 2 bases, with 15 bases sitting between them. Germline-derived CDR1 and CDR2 are SGHTA and FQGNSA. This CDR3 is 16 amino acids long. This CDR3 reads CASSSEPQGTGNTIYF. The DNA of the CDR3 is TGTGCCAGCAGCTCGGAACCCCAGGGAACTGGAAACACCATATATTTT.

The V gene is TRBV30, the J gene TRBJ1-1; D may be TRBD1 (5 bases). The CDR3 totals 13 residues. In germline, CDR1 is GTSNPN, CDR2 SVGIG (reference sequence). V lost 1 base and J lost 3, with 9 bases in between. The CDR3 DNA reads as TGTGCCTGGAGTGACAGGACCTACACTGAAGCTTTCTTT. Amino acids: CAWSDRTYTEAFF.

V gene TRBV2 combines with J gene TRBJ1-6; unclear D gene. V lost 6 bases, J lost 10 bases, and 13 bases lay in between. The germline CDR1 and CDR2 sequences are SNHLY and FYNNEI. This CDR3 is built from 13 residues. CDR3 sequence reads: CASSVANGSPLHF. The CDR3 DNA reads as TGTGCCAGCAGCGTAGCTAACGGATCACCCCTCCACTTT.